A single sample gave rise to the 29 T cell receptor beta chains below, sequenced in a study of beta chain features in type 1 diabetes. Sequencing targeted expressed TCRB transcripts, as all isolated RNA had been reverse transcribed. The protocol was immunoSEQ multiplex PCR, while the TCRdb copy is restricted to in-frame clones and leaves out a portion. The sample includes 200,000 to 250,000 clones, around 9.9% of them seen just once. The sequenced sample was central memory CD4+ T cells from blood. Source of these receptors: a man aged 18 to 30 in good health.

This CDR3 is CASSRGQVSHEQFF. Here the CDR3 DNA reads TGCGCCAGCAGCCGAGGACAGGTTAGCCATGAGCAGTTCTTC. This chain connects TRBV4-1 to TRBJ2-1; 7 bases are shared with TRBD1. The CDR3 totals 14 residues. CDR1 MGHRA and CDR2 YSYEKL come from the germline V gene. V lost 4 bases to trimming and J lost 8 bases; unmatched junction nucleotides: 8.

The V call is TRBV2, the J call TRBJ2-7; tentative D call: TRBD2 (5 bases). V lost 4 bases to trimming and J lost 3 bases, with 7 bases between them. Germline V gives CDR1 SNHLY, CDR2 FYNNEI. The CDR3 contains 12 residues. The CDR3, as DNA: TGTGCCAGCAGTGGCGACTACTACGAGCAGTACTTC. It codes for CASSGDYYEQYF.

A few counts support this clone. Other nucleotide sequences from this sample produce the same CDR3. V and J are TRBV18 and TRBJ1-1; D not certain. Deletions cut 3 bases from V and 1 base from J, with 9 bases between. Germline V lookup: CDR1 KGHSH, CDR2 LQKENI. The CDR3 contains 14 residues. The CDR3 loop reads CASSPNSGNTEAFF. The CDR3 DNA sequence: TGTGCCAGCTCACCGAACTCCGGGAACACTGAAGCTTTCTTT.

This clone was detected only a few times. The J gene is TRBJ1-1, the V gene TRBV25-1; weak D call: TRBD1 (5 bases). There are 14 residues in the CDR3. V lost 1 base and J lost 6, with 12 bases in between. The germline V gene has CDR1 MGHDK and CDR2 SYGVNS. The CDR3, as DNA: TGTGCCAGCAGTGAATGGGGGGACCATGCTGAAGCTTTCTTT. This gives the protein CASSEWGDHAEAFF.

This clone has a count of ten or more. The chain couples TRBV18 to TRBJ2-2; TRBD2 agrees at 10 bases. In germline, CDR1 is KGHSH, CDR2 LQKENI. After removal of 3 bases from V and 7 bases from J, the junction contained 8 bases not matched to a gene. The CDR3 has 16 residues. CDR3 protein: CASSPITSGNVGELFF. The CDR3 DNA reads as TGTGCCAGCTCACCGATTACTAGCGGGAACGTCGGGGAGCTGTTTTTT.

This clone was recorded many times. V usage is TRBV5-5 and J usage is TRBJ2-1, with D perhaps matching TRBD1 or TRBD2 (5 bases each). Germline assignment: CDR1 SGHKS and CDR2 YYEKEE (reference sequence). Deletions cut 6 bases from V and 6 bases from J, with 19 bases between. This CDR3 is built from 15 residues. This CDR3 is CASIRVGTVVNEQFF. The CDR3 coding sequence is TGTGCCAGCATCCGAGTCGGGACGGTCGTCAATGAGCAGTTCTTC.

V is TRBV6-1 and J is TRBJ2-1; D may be TRBD2 (5 bases). This CDR3 has 12 amino acids. V gave up 6 bases and J gave up 7 bases, with 10 bases separating them. From germline, CDR1 is MNHNS and CDR2 SASEGT. The DNA of the CDR3 is TGTGCCAGCAGGGGTTGGAGGAATGAGCAGTTCTTC. It yields the protein CASRGWRNEQFF.

This clone came up a few times. The V and J genes are TRBV30 and TRBJ2-7; 9 bases align to TRBD1. The trim removed 8 bases at V and 1 base at J, leaving 15 bases unmatched. Germline V gives CDR1 GTSNPN, CDR2 SVGIG (reference sequence). This CDR3 has 16 residues. The CDR3 region has the DNA TGTGCCGGGAATCCCCCGGGGACAGGGAGGTCCTACGAGCAGTACTTC. This codes for CAGNPPGTGRSYEQYF. Full variable domain (outside the CDR3, taken from reference TRBV30 and TRBJ2-7): SQTIHQWPATLVQPVGSPLSLECTVEGTSNPNLYWYRQAAGRGLQLLFYSVGIGQISSEVPQNLSASRPQDRQFILSSKKLLLSDSGFYLCAGNPPGTGRSYEQYFGPGTRLTVT.

The chain employs TRBV19 and TRBJ2-1; D is ambiguous. V was cut by 9 bases and J by 5 bases, with 2 bases left in between. CDR1 is LNHDA, CDR2 SQIVND, per germline (reference sequence). The CDR3 has 9 amino acids. The CDR3 DNA reads as TGTGCCAGACACAATGAGCAGTTCTTC. It is translated as CARHNEQFF.

This clone was counted only a few times. V usage is TRBV7-9 and J usage is TRBJ1-4; 8 nucleotides agree with TRBD1. The trim removed 5 bases at V and 5 bases at J, leaving 10 bases unmatched. The CDR3 covers 16 residues. The germline V gene encodes CDR1 SEHNR and CDR2 FQNEAQ (reference sequence). The CDR3 region has the DNA TGTGCCAGCAGCGCTAGACAGGGGATCAGGAATGAAAAACTGTTTTTT. Amino acids: CASSARQGIRNEKLFF.

The CDR3 is CAISEFPDRDRDTEAFF. CDR3 nucleotide sequence: TGTGCCATCAGTGAGTTCCCCGACCGGGACAGGGACACTGAAGCTTTCTTT. The chain has TRBV10-3 and TRBJ1-1; TRBD1 matches at 9 bases. The germline V gene encodes CDR1 ENHRY and CDR2 SYGVKD. The length of the CDR3 is 17 residues. The V and J ends lost 1 base and 3 bases, in that order; junction bases with no gene match: 9.

This clone was observed a few times. The J gene is TRBJ2-1, the V gene TRBV29-1, with D perhaps TRBD1 (5 bases). The CDR3 is 12 residues long. Germline V CDR1 and CDR2: SQVTM, ANQGSEA. V gave up 3 bases and J gave up 5 bases, with 8 bases separating them. The CDR3: CSVDTGDNEQFF. In DNA, the CDR3 is TGCAGCGTTGATACAGGAGACAATGAGCAGTTCTTC.

A few counts support this clone. V gene TRBV5-4 combines with J gene TRBJ2-7; the match to TRBD2 covers 10 bases. The J segment lost 2 bases and the V segment lost 2 bases, leaving 4 bases of the junction unmatched. The length of the CDR3 is 15 residues. The germline V gene has CDR1 SGHNT and CDR2 YYREEE (reference sequence). CDR3 in amino acids: CASSFGSGRTYEQYF. CDR3 nucleotides: TGTGCCAGCAGCTTCGGTAGCGGGAGGACCTACGAGCAGTACTTC.

This clone was found many times. The V gene is TRBV19, the J gene TRBJ2-6; tentatively, D is TRBD1 (6 bases). The CDR3 runs to 14 residues. The V gene's germline CDR1 is LNHDA and CDR2 SQIVND (reference sequence). The CDR3 bases are TGTTGCTCGGGACAAGTCTCTGGGGCCAACGTCCTGACTTTC. Translated: CCSGQVSGANVLTF.

The chain joins TRBV7-6 to TRBJ2-7, with D possibly being TRBD2 (6 bases). CDR3 length: 15 amino acids. V was shortened by 1 base and J by 2 bases, with 12 bases between the two germline ends. The germline V gene has CDR1 SGHVS and CDR2 FNYEAQ. CDR3 loop: CASSLVGSTAYEQYF. CDR3 in DNA: TGTGCCAGCAGCTTAGTCGGGAGTACAGCCTACGAGCAGTACTTC.

The V gene is TRBV4-1, the J gene TRBJ1-2; TRBD1 might be the D (5 bases). Germline CDR1 MGHRA, CDR2 YSYEKL. The CDR3 totals 13 residues. The V end was cut by 3 bases, the J end by 2 bases, with 7 bases between. Here the CDR3 reads CASSQGRNYGYTF. The CDR3, as DNA: TGCGCCAGCAGCCAGGGGCGCAACTATGGCTACACCTTC.

CDR3 sequence reads: CASSPVPTDTQYF. The CDR3 bases are TGTGCCAGCAGCCCTGTTCCCACAGATACGCAGTATTTT. This chain connects TRBV7-8 to TRBJ2-3; D remains ambiguous. CDR3 length equals 13 residues. V was clipped by 5 bases and J by 2 bases, with 8 bases between them. Germline CDR1 is SGHVS and CDR2 is FQNEAQ. The full variable domain, completed using reference TRBV7-8 and TRBJ2-3, is GAGVSQSPRYKVAKRGQDVALRCDPISGHVSLFWYQQALGQGPEFLTYFQNEAQLDKSGLPSDRFFAERPEGSVSTLKIQRTQQEDSAVYLCASSPVPTDTQYFGPGTRLTVL.

The gene calls are TRBV4-3 and TRBJ2-3; D call uncertain. V was shortened by 0 bases and J by 6 bases, with 10 bases between the two germline ends. CDR1 LGHNA and CDR2 YSLEER come from the germline V gene. The CDR3 runs to 14 residues. CDR3 loop: CASSQDTFTDTQYF. In DNA, the CDR3 is TGCGCCAGCAGCCAAGATACATTCACGGATACGCAGTATTTT.

In this sample, this clone turned up a few times. This sequence joins TRBV2 and TRBJ2-5; possible D gene TRBD1, 6 bases. This CDR3 has 13 residues. The ends were cut back, 7 bases at V and 1 base at J, with 10 bases in the middle. Germline V lookup: CDR1 SNHLY, CDR2 FYNNEI. CDR3 sequence (DNA): TGTGCCAGCACTCAGGGGCGCCAAGAGACCCAGTACTTC. Amino acids: CASTQGRQETQYF.

The V and J genes are TRBV7-2 and TRBJ2-7; D tentatively reads TRBD1 or TRBD2 (5 bases each). CDR3 length equals 14 residues. Looked up from germline, CDR1 is SGHTA and CDR2 is FQGNSA. The V gene lost 5 bases and the J gene lost 3 bases, with 14 bases spanning the gap. The CDR3, as DNA: TGTGCCAGCAGCCCTGGTGGGGGATACTACGAGCAGTACTTC. Translation gives CASSPGGGYYEQYF. The full variable domain, with the rest looked up from reference TRBV7-2 and TRBJ2-7, is GAGVSQSPSNKVTEKGKDVELRCDPISGHTALYWYRQSLGQGLEFLIYFQGNSAPDKSGLPSDRFSAERTGGSVSTLTIQRTQQEDSAVYLCASSPGGGYYEQYFGPGTRLTVT.

Note on this clone: This is likely an artifact of a read error, given a far larger clone one base away. V is TRBV30 and J is TRBJ1-2; D gene unclear. This CDR3 has 14 amino acids. In germline, CDR1 is GTSNPN, CDR2 SVGIG (reference sequence). The DNA for the CDR3 is TGTTCCTGGAGTGCCAGCAGCCTTAACTATGGCTACACCTTC. Translating it yields CSWSASSLNYGYTF.

The J gene is TRBJ2-7, the V gene TRBV5-4, with TRBD2 matching over 13 bases. CDR1 is SGHNT, CDR2 YYREEE, per germline (reference sequence). The CDR3 loop spans 16 amino acids. V lost 2 bases to trimming and J lost 2 bases; unmatched junction nucleotides: 4. CDR3 loop: CASSFWTSGRPYEQYF. CDR3 nucleotides: TGTGCCAGCAGCTTCTGGACTAGCGGGAGACCCTACGAGCAGTACTTC. Drawing the rest from reference TRBV5-4 and TRBJ2-7, the complete variable domain is ETGVTQSPTHLIKTRGQQVTLRCSSQSGHNTVSWYQQALGQGPQFIFQYYREEENGRGNFPPRFSGLQFPNYSSELNVNALELDDSALYLCASSFWTSGRPYEQYFGPGTRLTVT.

The V and J genes are TRBV30 and TRBJ1-1; D remains ambiguous. The germline gives CDR1 GTSNPN, CDR2 SVGIG (reference sequence). The CDR3 spans 13 residues. V dropped 0 bases and J dropped 2 bases, with 7 bases sitting between them. DNA of the CDR3: TGTGCCTGGAGTGTTGGCGCCAACACTGAAGCTTTCTTT. Translated: CAWSVGANTEAFF. Combining the CDR3 with reference TRBV30 and TRBJ1-1 gives the whole variable domain SQTIHQWPATLVQPVGSPLSLECTVEGTSNPNLYWYRQAAGRGLQLLFYSVGIGQISSEVPQNLSASRPQDRQFILSSKKLLLSDSGFYLCAWSVGANTEAFFGQGTRLTVV.

There are a few counts of this clone. The V and J genes are TRBV7-9 and TRBJ1-1; D remains unclear. The germline V and J ends were trimmed by 4 bases and 8 bases, with 17 bases remaining between them. Germline V lookup: CDR1 SEHNR, CDR2 FQNEAQ (reference sequence). The CDR3 contains 14 residues. Here the CDR3 DNA reads TGTGCCAGCAGCTCGATCGAATGGAGCCACGAAGCTTTCTTT. Translating it yields CASSSIEWSHEAFF.

This clone was seen repeatedly, ten times or more. The genes are TRBV4-1 and TRBJ1-1; D is unresolved. The CDR3 covers 17 residues. The germline gives CDR1 MGHRA, CDR2 YSYEKL. The V end was cut by 1 base, the J end by 2 bases, with 17 bases between. The CDR3 DNA is TGCGCCAGCAGCCAAGGTTCCTGGCTCGCGGAAAACACTGAAGCTTTCTTT. It codes for CASSQGSWLAENTEAFF.

This chain connects TRBV5-1 to TRBJ2-3, with D unresolved. This CDR3 is 13 amino acids long. Trimming took 0 bases from V and 4 from J, leaving 6 bases between them. CDR1 is SGHRS and CDR2 is YFSETQ in the germline V gene. CDR3 protein: CASSLERPDTQYF. CDR3 DNA: TGCGCCAGCAGCTTGGAAAGACCAGATACGCAGTATTTT.

In its sample, this clone was seen a few times. This chain joins TRBV15 and TRBJ2-3; 7 bases are shared with TRBD1. CDR3 length: 15 residues. The germline V gene has CDR1 LNHNV and CDR2 YYDKDF (reference sequence). V trimming: 5 bases; J trimming: 3 bases; junction bases outside the gene matches: 8. The CDR3 region has the DNA TGTGCCACCAGCCGCGACAGGGTTGGGACAGATACGCAGTATTTT. Encoded protein: CATSRDRVGTDTQYF.

In its sample, this clone was seen a few times. The rearrangement links TRBV11-2 to TRBJ2-7; the D is unclear. Trimming removed 2 bases at V and 5 bases at J, with 4 bases between. The V gene's germline CDR1 is SGHAT and CDR2 FQNNGV. The CDR3 contains 11 residues. CDR3 residues: CASSLSDEQYF. The CDR3 bases are TGTGCCAGCAGCTTATCCGACGAGCAGTACTTC.

This clone was seen only a few times. This rearrangement joins TRBV5-4 to TRBJ2-5; 8 nucleotides line up with TRBD2. J lost 5 bases, V lost 0 bases, and 6 bases had no gene match. This CDR3 comprises 15 residues. In germline, CDR1 is SGHNT, CDR2 YYREEE (reference sequence). The CDR3 sequence: CASSLVSGDWETQYF. The CDR3 coding sequence is TGTGCCAGCAGCTTGGTTAGCGGGGACTGGGAGACCCAGTACTTC.